The 22 T cell receptor beta chains in this list originate from one sample, sequenced in a study of metastatic and nonmetastatic thyroid tumors (dated by TCRdb to the early 2020s). Before undergoing thyroid surgery, none of the patients had been given any kind of treatment. The library was built by means of PCR. For sequencing, an Illumina HiSeq 4000 was employed. Using fastp trimming at Q25 and MiXCR clonotype assembly, TCRdb reanalyzed the public sequencing data and kept in-frame beta chains. This sample lists tens of thousands of clones; about a sixth were detected once. The ten largest account for 3.8% of the sample. Sequences were obtained from blood. Source of these receptors: a female donor with papillary thyroid cancer or a benign thyroid nodule (not recorded which). Some clones in this sample may be carry-over from other donors' samples.

The J gene is TRBJ2-7, the V gene TRBV11-2; 7 nucleotides align to TRBD1. Germline trimming cut 3 bases from V and 0 bases from J; bases unmatched to any gene: 5. Looked up from germline, CDR1 is SGHAT and CDR2 is FQNNGV. The CDR3 has 15 amino acids. Written as DNA, the CDR3 is TGTGCCAGCAGCTTCGTCTACAGGGGCTCCTACGAGCAGTACTTC. The encoded protein is CASSFVYRGSYEQYF.

This clone showed up many times. This sequence joins TRBV28 and TRBJ2-7; D could derive from TRBD1 or TRBD2 (5 bases each). The length of the CDR3 is 14 residues. CDR1 is MDHEN, CDR2 SYDVKM, per germline. V lost 2 bases and J lost 4, with 12 bases in between. CDR3 sequence (DNA): TGTGCCAGCAGTTTACCGGGACCAGATTACGAGCAGTACTTC. This gives the protein CASSLPGPDYEQYF. Supplemented by reference TRBV28 and TRBJ2-7, the full variable domain reads DVKVTQSSRYLVKRTGEKVFLECVQDMDHENMFWYRQDPGLGLRLIYFSYDVKMKEKGDIPEGYSVSREKKERFSLILESASTNQTSMYLCASSLPGPDYEQYFGPGTRLTVT.

This chain connects TRBV30 to TRBJ1-3; D is uncertain. The ends were cut back, 7 bases at V and 0 bases at J, with 10 bases in the middle. Germline V lookup: CDR1 GTSNPN, CDR2 SVGIG (reference sequence). CDR3 length: 13 residues. The chain's CDR3 is CAFAGDSGNTIYF. DNA of the CDR3: TGTGCCTTCGCCGGCGACTCTGGAAACACCATATATTTT.

This clone was counted ten times or more. The chain carries TRBV5-4 and TRBJ2-7; D gene uncertain. The CDR3 contains 14 residues. CDR1 and CDR2 (germline): SGHNT, YYREEE (reference sequence). The V end lost 4 bases, the J end lost 2 bases, and 13 bases lay between the germline ends. CDR3 residues: CASSISTYAYEQYF. DNA for the CDR3: TGTGCCAGCAGCATTAGCACATACGCCTACGAGCAGTACTTC.

The sample holds many counts of this clone. The chain uses TRBV6-1 and TRBJ2-2; TRBD2 aligns across 11 bases. CDR1 MNHNS and CDR2 SASEGT come from the germline V gene. The trim removed 10 bases at V and 7 bases at J, leaving 8 bases unmatched. The CDR3 covers 14 residues. CDR3 in DNA: TGTGCCACCGCTAGCGGGGGGCTCAGCGGGGAGCTGTTTTTT. Translation: CATASGGLSGELFF.

This clone was seen ten or more times. The rearrangement uses TRBV19 and TRBJ1-1, with TRBD1 identical over 8 bases. J gave up 2 bases and V 3 bases, and 2 bases lay outside the gene matches. CDR1 is LNHDA and CDR2 is SQIVND in the germline V gene (reference sequence). The CDR3 runs to 14 residues. CDR3 nucleotide sequence: TGTGCCAGTAGTATTGGGACAGGAAACACTGAAGCTTTCTTT. Translation: CASSIGTGNTEAFF.

The J gene is TRBJ2-7, the V gene TRBV15; D uncertain. The CDR3 consists of 13 residues. V lost 7 bases to trimming and J lost 0 bases, with 10 bases between them. Germline CDR1 is LNHNV and CDR2 is YYDKDF (reference sequence). This CDR3 is CATISDLSYEQYF. In DNA form, the CDR3 reads TGTGCCACCATCAGTGACCTCTCCTACGAGCAGTACTTC.

Note on this clone: The junction departs from the called germline gene at one end, perhaps through a read error. The chain uses TRBV2 and TRBJ2-7; no clear D gene. There are 10 residues in the CDR3. The germline V gene encodes CDR1 SNHLY and CDR2 FYNNEI. In nucleotides, the CDR3 is TGTGCCTGCAGTGAGGCTACCCCTTACTTC. Protein product: CACSEATPYF.

This clone was counted at least ten times. The chain combines TRBV2 with TRBJ2-7; TRBD1 is a possible D gene (6 bases). CDR3 length: 12 amino acids. Germline values: CDR1 SNHLY, CDR2 FYNNEI. V was cut by 6 bases and J by 2 bases, with 8 bases left in between. CDR3 protein: CASSTGPYEQYF. CDR3 sequence (DNA): TGTGCCAGCAGCACAGGGCCCTACGAGCAGTACTTC.

The sample holds a few counts of this clone. A read error may produce the germline difference seen at one junction end. This chain connects TRBV10-3 to TRBJ1-5; perhaps TRBD1 as D (5 bases). This CDR3 spans 12 amino acids. CDR1 and CDR2 (germline): ENHRY, SYGVKD. CDR3 DNA sequence: TGTGCCGCCTCGGACAAAAATCATCCCCAGCATTTT. It translates to CAASDKNHPQHF.

The genes are TRBV20-1 and TRBJ2-3, with TRBD2 matching 7 bases. The CDR3 is made up of 16 amino acids. Germline assignment: CDR1 DFQATT and CDR2 SNEGSKA (reference sequence). After removal of 1 base from V and 2 bases from J, the junction contained 9 bases not matched to a gene. The CDR3 sequence is CSARGGTIGITDTQYF. The CDR3 DNA reads TGCAGTGCTAGAGGTGGGACTATCGGGATCACAGATACGCAGTATTTT.

This clone has at least ten counts. The chain carries TRBV11-3 and TRBJ2-3, with TRBD1 identical over 8 bases. The CDR3 has 18 residues. Germline assignment: CDR1 SGHNT and CDR2 YENEEA. The junction had 12 bases not matched to a gene; V was cut back by 4 bases and J by 0 bases. The CDR3 protein is CASSSGLQGAPSTDTQYF. CDR3 nucleotides: TGTGCCAGCAGCTCGGGACTGCAGGGGGCACCTAGCACAGATACGCAGTATTTT.

This clone occurred a few times. The V and J genes are TRBV28 and TRBJ2-5; TRBD2 matches 7 bases. The V gene's germline CDR1 is MDHEN and CDR2 SYDVKM. Unmatched junction bases numbered 9, after V lost 6 bases and J lost 5 bases. The CDR3 consists of 14 residues. CDR3 sequence: CASRAGELVETQYF. The DNA of the CDR3 is TGTGCCAGCAGGGCGGGAGAATTAGTGGAGACCCAGTACTTC.

This clone was seen many times. V usage is TRBV5-1 and J usage is TRBJ1-3; 7 nucleotides align to TRBD1. This CDR3 spans 19 amino acids. In germline, CDR1 is SGHRS, CDR2 YFSETQ. V gave up 0 bases and J gave up 0 bases; unmatched junction bases: 12. The CDR3 DNA is TGCGCCAGCAGCTTGGTCGGCTGGGACAGTCCTCTCTCTGGAAACACCATATATTTT. As protein: CASSLVGWDSPLSGNTIYF.

This clone has ten or more counts. The rearrangement joins TRBV4-1 to TRBJ1-1, with no clear D. Trimming stripped 0 bases from V and 0 bases from J, with 5 bases between. CDR1 MGHRA and CDR2 YSYEKL come from the germline V gene. The CDR3 has 14 residues. Written as DNA, the CDR3 is TGCGCCAGCAGCCAAGAACACATGAACACTGAAGCTTTCTTT. Protein product: CASSQEHMNTEAFF.

This clone was recorded at least ten times. V usage is TRBV7-8 and J usage is TRBJ2-3; maybe TRBD1 (6 bases). Germline V lookup: CDR1 SGHVS, CDR2 FQNEAQ. Between the trimmed V and J ends, which lost 8 bases and 4 bases, there was a span of 13 bases. This CDR3 spans 13 amino acids. The CDR3 is CASSEQGADTQYF. DNA for the CDR3: TGTGCCAGCTCCGAACAGGGTGCAGATACGCAGTATTTT. The full variable domain, in which reference TRBV7-8 and TRBJ2-3 provide the parts outside the CDR3, is GAGVSQSPRYKVAKRGQDVALRCDPISGHVSLFWYQQALGQGPEFLTYFQNEAQLDKSGLPSDRFFAERPEGSVSTLKIQRTQQEDSAVYLCASSEQGADTQYFGPGTRLTVL.

This clone was detected ten times or more. In nucleotides, the CDR3 is TGTGCCAGCAGTGCCGGACAGGCCTACAATGAGCAGTTCTTC. Amino acids: CASSAGQAYNEQFF. The chain combines TRBV2 with TRBJ2-1, with 7 bases aligning to TRBD1. CDR1 and CDR2 (germline): SNHLY, FYNNEI. The CDR3 is 14 residues long. Trimming removed 4 bases from V and 2 bases from J; junction bases left unmatched: 2.

A word on this clone: A single base separates this from a much larger clone, so it may be a read error. The sample carries other DNA sequences with the same CDR3. The chain links TRBV20-1 to TRBJ1-5; D gene ambiguous. The V end lost 1 base, the J end lost 7 bases, and 14 bases lay between the germline ends. The length of the CDR3 is 14 residues. Germline V lookup: CDR1 DFQATT, CDR2 SNEGSKA (reference sequence). CDR3 protein: CSARVKGSWQPQHF. The CDR3 nucleotides are TGCAGTGCTAGAGTGAAGGGATCGTGGCAGCCCCAGCATTTT.

This clone occurred many times. The chain couples TRBV25-1 to TRBJ1-4; possibly TRBD1 for D (6 bases). Germline V CDR1 and CDR2: MGHDK, SYGVNS. CDR3 length equals 15 residues. V was shortened by 1 base and J by 5 bases, with 11 bases between the two germline ends. CDR3 nucleotides: TGTGCCAGCAGTGAATGGGGGGGCGGGAATGAAAAACTGTTTTTT. It yields the protein CASSEWGGGNEKLFF.

This clone came up many times. The chain carries TRBV19 and TRBJ2-5, with 13 bases matching TRBD2. CDR3 length equals 15 residues. Looked up from germline, CDR1 is LNHDA and CDR2 is SQIVND (reference sequence). V shed 5 bases, J shed 2 bases, and the junction held 2 bases outside the gene matches. The CDR3, as DNA: TGTGCCAGTAGTTCGGGACTAGCGGGGCAAGAGACCCAGTACTTC. It encodes CASSSGLAGQETQYF.

The chain is built from TRBV10-1 and TRBJ2-3; TRBD2 might be the D (6 bases). The CDR3 is 16 amino acids. V lost 0 bases and J 0 bases, leaving 10 bases between the germline ends. Germline V CDR1 and CDR2: WNHNN, SYGVQD (reference sequence). In DNA, the CDR3 is TGCGCCAGCAGTGAGTCACGCGGGACTAGCACAGATACGCAGTATTTT. The encoded protein is CASSESRGTSTDTQYF.

This clone was counted ten times or more. The chain carries TRBV20-1 and TRBJ1-1; D is possibly TRBD1 (6 bases). The CDR3 has 14 residues. Germline CDR1 and CDR2: DFQATT and SNEGSKA (reference sequence). V lost 3 bases and J lost 3, with 14 bases in between. The DNA of the CDR3 is TGCAGTGCTAGGGATTCAGGGGTATACACTGAAGCTTTCTTT. Translated, it gives CSARDSGVYTEAFF.